This TCR beta chain was sequenced during a study of cytomegalovirus exposure and HLA in healthy donors. Study-wide findings and caveats: Among the sequence variants, a highly shared cluster was likely an artifact of sequencing. Based on reports, TCR beta sequences accurately predicted HLA-A and HLA-B alleles for most subjects.

CDR3 length: 14 residues. The germline V gene has CDR1 MGHRA and CDR2 YSYEKL. V shed 5 bases and J 2 bases; nucleotides not matched to a gene: 1. Amplification used 60 Vbeta primers and 13 Jbeta primers. Profiled with immunoSEQ multiplex PCR; TCRdb holds only in-frame clones, not every one. Found here are 90,000 to 130,000 clones, roughly 84% of them singletons; the top ten hold roughly 6%. As regards this clone: Its antigen is not known. This specimen includes other DNA sequences encoding the same CDR3.

The V and J genes are TRBV4-1 and TRBJ2-2; 8 bases line up with TRBD1. The sequenced material came from PBMCs. This sequence originates from a man aged 25-45 years in good health and CMV-seropositive. CDR3 nucleotides: TGCGCCAGCAGCGACAGGGGAAACACCGGGGAGCTGTTTTTT. Residues: CASSDRGNTGELFF.